This is a list of T cell receptor beta chains from one sample in a study of lymphopenia after photon versus proton radiotherapy. Sequencing used immunoSEQ multiplex PCR; TCRdb keeps in-frame clones, though not all of them. The table lists around 55,000 clones, less than 85% of them singletons, with around 2% in the top ten. The sample here was peripheral blood, taken from a patient treated with proton-based radiotherapy. These receptors all come from a man between 60 and 70 years old with pancreatic cancer. Both conserved end residues are part of each CDR3. The order of the fields is D gene, V gene, J gene, CDR3 length, clone size, CDR3 DNA, CDR3 protein. The D gene is left open where the match is weak. The listing skips clone size in some rows; elsewhere it reads once, few, many or a size class.

TRBD1	TRBV27	TRBJ1-1	14	.	TGTGCCAGCAGTTCAGGGACAGCGAACACTGAAGCTTTCTTT	CASSSGTANTEAFF
TRBD2	TRBV29-1	TRBJ2-7	16	.	TGCAGCGTTACGGGACTAGCGGGAGGTCTCTCCTACGAGCAGTACTTC	CSVTGLAGGLSYEQYF
TRBD2	TRBV29-1	TRBJ2-1	13	.	TGCAGCGCCACTAGCGGGACCTACAATGAGCAGTTCTTC	CSATSGTYNEQFF
TRBD1	TRBV28	TRBJ2-2	14	.	TGTGCCAGCAGAGGCAGGGGGCGGACCGGGGAGCTGTTTTTT	CASRGRGRTGELFF
.	TRBV4-2	TRBJ1-4	17	.	TGTGCCAGCAGCCGAGTAATCCGGGGGGCGAAGGGTGAAAAACTGTTTTTT	CASSRVIRGAKGEKLFF
.	TRBV28	TRBJ1-4	12	.	TGTGCCAGTCGGGGAGGGGATGAAAAACTGTTTTTT	CASRGGDEKLFF
.	TRBV7-9	TRBJ2-7	12	.	TGTGCCAGCAGCAGAAATGTCCACGAGCAGTACTTC	CASSRNVHEQYF
.	TRBV6-1	TRBJ1-6	14	.	TGTGCCAGCAGTGATCCATTTTATAATTCACCCCTCCACTTT	CASSDPFYNSPLHF
TRBD1	TRBV7-8	TRBJ2-1	14	.	TGTGCCAGCAGCCTTACCGACAGGGAAAATGAGCAGTTCTTC	CASSLTDRENEQFF
TRBD2	TRBV27	TRBJ2-7	14	few	TGTGCCAGCAGTAGAGCGGGAGGAGTCTACGAGCAGTACTTC	CASSRAGGVYEQYF
.	TRBV19	TRBJ2-7	13	.	TGTGCCAGTAGTCTTCTTGAGGGTTACGAGCAGTACTTC	CASSLLEGYEQYF
TRBD1	TRBV7-2	TRBJ1-3	14	few	TGTGCCAGCAGCTTTGGACAGGGCGGAAACACCATATATTTT	CASSFGQGGNTIYF
.	TRBV2	TRBJ1-4	13	.	TGTGCCAGCAGATTGGAGGGGCCTGAAAAACTGTTTTTT	CASRLEGPEKLFF
.	TRBV15	TRBJ1-1	15	.	TGTGCCACCAGCAGAGATCGAGGGGTGAACACTGAAGCTTTCTTT	CATSRDRGVNTEAFF
.	TRBV7-8	TRBJ2-5	16	.	TGTGCCAGCAGCTTAGCAGGCGGGAATAGCCAAGAGACCCAGTACTTC	CASSLAGGNSQETQYF
.	TRBV6-1	TRBJ1-1	13	.	TGTGCCAGCAGGACCGTTGGGAACACTGAAGCTTTCTTT	CASRTVGNTEAFF
.	TRBV4-3	TRBJ2-1	15	.	TGCGCCAGCAGCCGAGCAGGGCTTCTCAACAATGAGCAGTTCTTC	CASSRAGLLNNEQFF
.	TRBV5-1	TRBJ2-7	14	.	TGCGCCAGCAGCTTTGGTGGAAACGATCGCGAGCAGTACTTC	CASSFGGNDREQYF
TRBD1	TRBV5-1	TRBJ1-5	14	.	TGCGCCAGCAGCTCGACAGGGGGCGGGCAGCCCCAGCATTTT	CASSSTGGGQPQHF
TRBD1	TRBV28	TRBJ2-5	18	.	TGTGCCAGCAGTCTTTACTCCGGGACAGGGGGCTTAGGAGAGACCCAGTACTTC	CASSLYSGTGGLGETQYF
TRBD2	TRBV2	TRBJ2-1	14	.	TGTGCCAGCAGCACTAGCGGGAGTATCCATGAGCAGTTCTTC	CASSTSGSIHEQFF
TRBD1	TRBV19	TRBJ1-2	16	.	TGTGCCAGTAGGACTGGGACAGGGGGCAAGGACTATGGCTACACCTTC	CASRTGTGGKDYGYTF
.	TRBV28	TRBJ1-2	14	.	TGTGCCAGCAGTTTTGTGAAGGCGGGGAATGGCTACACCTTC	CASSFVKAGNGYTF
TRBD1	TRBV2	TRBJ2-5	15	once	TGTGCCAGCAGAGAGGACAGGTCATTAAAAGAGACCCAGTACTTC	CASREDRSLKETQYF
.	TRBV27	TRBJ1-2	13	.	TGTGCCAGCAGTTCCAGAAATAACTATGGCTACACCTTC	CASSSRNNYGYTF
TRBD1	TRBV28	TRBJ1-2	13	.	TGTGCCAGCAGTTACAGGGGTAACTATGGCTACACCTTC	CASSYRGNYGYTF
.	TRBV15	TRBJ2-7	15	once	TGTGCCACCAGCAGCAGACAAGGGGTCCCCCTCGAGCAGTACTTC	CATSSRQGVPLEQYF
.	TRBV28	TRBJ2-5	14	.	TGTGCCAGCAGTTTTTCAGTGGGGAAAGAGACCCAGTACTTC	CASSFSVGKETQYF
.	TRBV9	TRBJ1-2	12	.	TGTGCCAGCAGCGTAGCGACGCATGGCTACACCTTC	CASSVATHGYTF
TRBD1	TRBV19	TRBJ2-6	20	.	TGTGCCAGTAGTGCATACCCCCTGGGACAGGGGAGTGGTGGGGCCAACGTCCTGACTTTC	CASSAYPLGQGSGGANVLTF
.	TRBV5-5	TRBJ1-5	18	.	TGTGCCAGCAGCTTGGCCGGAAGTAGTATAGCCGGCAATCAGCCCCAGCATTTT	CASSLAGSSIAGNQPQHF
TRBD2	TRBV9	TRBJ2-3	14	.	TGTGCCAGCAGCGTTGGGGGGGATAGCAATACGCAGTATTTT	CASSVGGDSNTQYF
TRBD2	TRBV7-6	TRBJ2-7	14	few	TGTGCCAGCACCCTACTAGCGGGAGAAGACGAGCAGTACTTC	CASTLLAGEDEQYF
.	TRBV30	TRBJ2-7	12	.	TGTGCCTGGAAGGGGGAGTGGTACGAGCAGTACTTC	CAWKGEWYEQYF
.	TRBV6-5	TRBJ1-1	13	.	TGTGCCAGCAGTTACTCGAGTTTAGGGGAAGCTTTCTTT	CASSYSSLGEAFF
.	TRBV6-1	TRBJ1-2	15	.	TGTGCCAGCAGTGAAACTGAGGCAGGGAGCTATGGCTACACCTTC	CASSETEAGSYGYTF
.	TRBV18	TRBJ2-3	12	.	TGTGCCAGCTCAGGACAGACAGATACGCAGTATTTT	CASSGQTDTQYF
TRBD1	TRBV2	TRBJ2-7	14	.	TGTGCCAGCAGCAATTTTGGGACAGATTACGAGCAGTACTTC	CASSNFGTDYEQYF
TRBD2	TRBV6-1	TRBJ2-3	15	.	TGTGCCAGCAGTACTAGCGCCCCAACCACAGATACGCAGTATTTT	CASSTSAPTTDTQYF
TRBD2	TRBV4-1	TRBJ2-1	16	.	TGCGCCAGCAGCCTTACCTTAGCGGGAGAAGGACATGAGCAGTTCTTC	CASSLTLAGEGHEQFF
.	TRBV7-9	TRBJ2-1	13	.	TGTGCCAGCAGCTCCGGACGCGCTACTGAGCAGTTCTTC	CASSSGRATEQFF
.	TRBV7-2	TRBJ2-2	14	few	TGTGCCAGCAGCTCCACGACGGGGTCCGGGGAGCTGTTTTTT	CASSSTTGSGELFF
.	TRBV28	TRBJ2-4	17	.	TGTGCCAGCAGCCTTCTACAGGGAGGAGTGGCCAAAAACATTCAGTACTTC	CASSLLQGGVAKNIQYF
TRBD1	TRBV7-9	TRBJ2-5	13	once	TGTGCCAGCAGCCTGACAGGGGTAGAGACCCAGTACTTC	CASSLTGVETQYF
TRBD2	TRBV6-8	TRBJ2-1	14	.	TGTGCCAGCAGTTATACTAGCGGATACAATGAGCAGTTCTTC	CASSYTSGYNEQFF
.	TRBV12-5	TRBJ1-4	17	.	TGTGCTAGTGGTTACGCTACTCCCAGGGTAACTAATGAAAAACTGTTTTTT	CASGYATPRVTNEKLFF
.	TRBV28	TRBJ1-1	16	.	TGTGCCAGCAGTAAATTGGTTATCGACCGAAATCCCATATCCTTCTTT	CASSKLVIDRNPISFF
TRBD1	TRBV5-1	TRBJ1-3	15	few	TGCGCCAGCAGCTTACGACAGGGGTCTGGAAACACCATATATTTT	CASSLRQGSGNTIYF
.	TRBV5-1	TRBJ2-3	16	.	TGCGCCAGCAGCTATGAACCGGGCCTTAGGGCAGATACGCAGTATTTT	CASSYEPGLRADTQYF
.	TRBV5-3	TRBJ2-7	12	few	TGTGCCAGAAGCTTGCAGGCTTACGAGCAGTACTTC	CARSLQAYEQYF
TRBD1	TRBV9	TRBJ1-6	14	.	TGTGCCAGCAGCGGGGGACAGTATAATTCACCCCTCCACTTT	CASSGGQYNSPLHF
.	TRBV5-1	TRBJ1-1	15	.	TGCGCCAGCAGCTTGGGAACAGGGACAAAAGCTGAAGCTTTCTTT	CASSLGTGTKAEAFF
.	TRBV11-2	TRBJ2-7	12	once	TGTGCCAGCAGCTTGTACCCGGGACTTACGTACTTC	CASSLYPGLTYF
.	TRBV7-2	TRBJ1-5	13	.	TGTGCCAGCAGCTTAGCGCCTTATCAGCCCCAGCATTTT	CASSLAPYQPQHF
.	TRBV7-9	TRBJ1-1	16	.	TGTGCCAGCAGCTCTCTCACAGGGTTAGGTTATACTGAAGCTTTCTTT	CASSSLTGLGYTEAFF